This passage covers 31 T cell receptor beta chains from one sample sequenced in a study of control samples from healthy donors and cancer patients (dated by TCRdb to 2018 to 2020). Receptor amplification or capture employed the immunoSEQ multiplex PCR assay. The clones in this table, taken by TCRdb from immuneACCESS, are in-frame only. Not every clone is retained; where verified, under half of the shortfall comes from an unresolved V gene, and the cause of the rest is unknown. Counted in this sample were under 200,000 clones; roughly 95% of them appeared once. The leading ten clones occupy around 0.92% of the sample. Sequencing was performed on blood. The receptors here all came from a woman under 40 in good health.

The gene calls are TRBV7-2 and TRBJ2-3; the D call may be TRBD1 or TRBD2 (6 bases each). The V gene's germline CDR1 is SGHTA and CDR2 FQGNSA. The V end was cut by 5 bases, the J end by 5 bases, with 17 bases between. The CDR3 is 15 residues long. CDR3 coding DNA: TGTGCCAGCAGCCCGGGGGCCGGGAGAGGAGATACGCAGTATTTT. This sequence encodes CASSPGAGRGDTQYF.

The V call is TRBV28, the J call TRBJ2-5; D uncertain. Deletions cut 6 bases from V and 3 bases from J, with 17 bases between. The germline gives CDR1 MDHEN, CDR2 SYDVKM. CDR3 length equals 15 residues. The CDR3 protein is CASSPLQARKETQYF. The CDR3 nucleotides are TGTGCCAGCAGCCCTCTTCAGGCTAGGAAAGAGACCCAGTACTTC.

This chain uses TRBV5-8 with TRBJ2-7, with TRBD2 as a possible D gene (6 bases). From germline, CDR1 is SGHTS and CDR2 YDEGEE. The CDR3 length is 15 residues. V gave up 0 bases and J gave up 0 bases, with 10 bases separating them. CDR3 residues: CASSLAWGVSYEQYF. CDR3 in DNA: TGTGCCAGCAGCTTGGCCTGGGGGGTCTCCTACGAGCAGTACTTC.

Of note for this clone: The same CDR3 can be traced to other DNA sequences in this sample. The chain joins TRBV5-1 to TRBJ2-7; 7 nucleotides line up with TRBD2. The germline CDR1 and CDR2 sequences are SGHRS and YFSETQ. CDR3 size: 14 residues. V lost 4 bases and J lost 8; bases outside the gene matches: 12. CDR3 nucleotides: TGCGCCAGCAGCACGCCCGGGGGGTTGGAAAAGCAGTACTTC. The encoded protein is CASSTPGGLEKQYF.

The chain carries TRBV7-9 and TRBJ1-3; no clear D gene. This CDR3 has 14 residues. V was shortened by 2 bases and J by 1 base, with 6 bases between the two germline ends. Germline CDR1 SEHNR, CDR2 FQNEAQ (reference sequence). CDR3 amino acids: CASSLSGSGNTIYF. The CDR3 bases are TGTGCCAGCAGCTTATCCGGGTCTGGAAACACCATATATTTT.

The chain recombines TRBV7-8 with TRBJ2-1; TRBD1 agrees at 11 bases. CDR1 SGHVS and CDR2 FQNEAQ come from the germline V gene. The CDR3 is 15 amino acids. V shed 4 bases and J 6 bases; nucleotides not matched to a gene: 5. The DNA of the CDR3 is TGTGCCAGCAGCTCAGGACAGGGGGCCCGCAATGAGCAGTTCTTC. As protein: CASSSGQGARNEQFF.

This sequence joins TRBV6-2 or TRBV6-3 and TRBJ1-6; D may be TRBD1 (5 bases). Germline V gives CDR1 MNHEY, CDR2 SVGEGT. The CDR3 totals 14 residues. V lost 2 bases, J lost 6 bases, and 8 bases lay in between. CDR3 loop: CASSYMGGNSPLHF. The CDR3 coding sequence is TGTGCCAGCAGTTACATGGGGGGTAATTCACCCCTCCACTTT.

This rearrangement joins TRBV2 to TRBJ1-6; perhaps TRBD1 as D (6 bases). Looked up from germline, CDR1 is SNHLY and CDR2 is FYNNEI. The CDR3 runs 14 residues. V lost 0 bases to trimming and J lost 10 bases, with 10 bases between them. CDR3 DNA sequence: TGTGCCAGCAGTGAAGCTCAGGGGAAATCACCCCTCCACTTT. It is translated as CASSEAQGKSPLHF. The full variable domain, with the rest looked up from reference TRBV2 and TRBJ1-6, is EPEVTQTPSHQVTQMGQEVILRCVPISNHLYFYWYRQILGQKVEFLVSFYNNEISEKSEIFDDQFSVERPDGSNFTLKIRSTKLEDSAMYFCASSEAQGKSPLHFGNGTRLTVT.

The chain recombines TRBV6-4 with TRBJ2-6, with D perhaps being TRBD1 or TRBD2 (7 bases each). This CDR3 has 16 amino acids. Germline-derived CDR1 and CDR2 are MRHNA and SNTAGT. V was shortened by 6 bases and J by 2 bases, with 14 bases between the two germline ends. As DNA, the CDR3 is TGTGCCAGCAGCCCAGGGGGGGGCGCTGGGGCCAACGTCCTGACTTTC. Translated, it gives CASSPGGGAGANVLTF.

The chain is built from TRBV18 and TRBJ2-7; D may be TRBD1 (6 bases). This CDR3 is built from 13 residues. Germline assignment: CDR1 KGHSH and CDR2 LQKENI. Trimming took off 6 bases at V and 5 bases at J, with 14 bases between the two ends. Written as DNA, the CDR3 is TGTGCCAGCTCGAACAGGGAGTTCGACGAGCAGTACTTC. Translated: CASSNREFDEQYF.

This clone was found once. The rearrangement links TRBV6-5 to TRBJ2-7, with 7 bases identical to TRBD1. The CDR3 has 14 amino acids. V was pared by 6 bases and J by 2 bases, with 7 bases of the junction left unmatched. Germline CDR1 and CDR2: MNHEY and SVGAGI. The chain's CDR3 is CASRKDRLAYEQYF. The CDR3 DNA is TGTGCCAGCAGGAAGGACAGGTTGGCCTACGAGCAGTACTTC.

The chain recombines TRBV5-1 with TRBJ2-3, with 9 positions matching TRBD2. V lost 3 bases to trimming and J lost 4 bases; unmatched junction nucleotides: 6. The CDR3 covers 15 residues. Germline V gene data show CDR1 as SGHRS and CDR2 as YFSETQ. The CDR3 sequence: CASSYGGGAADTQYF. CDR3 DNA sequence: TGCGCCAGCAGCTACGGCGGGGGGGCGGCAGATACGCAGTATTTT.

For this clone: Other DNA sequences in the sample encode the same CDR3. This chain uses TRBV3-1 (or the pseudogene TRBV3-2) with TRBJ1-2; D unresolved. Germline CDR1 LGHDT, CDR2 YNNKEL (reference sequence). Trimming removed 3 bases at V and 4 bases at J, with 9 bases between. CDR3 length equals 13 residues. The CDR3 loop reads CASSQAGGYGYTF. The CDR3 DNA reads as TGTGCCAGCAGCCAGGCAGGCGGCTATGGCTACACCTTC.

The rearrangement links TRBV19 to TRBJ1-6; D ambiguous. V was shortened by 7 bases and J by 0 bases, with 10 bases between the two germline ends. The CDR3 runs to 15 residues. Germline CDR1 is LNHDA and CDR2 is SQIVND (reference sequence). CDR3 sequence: CASMSGSSYNSPLHF. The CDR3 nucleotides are TGTGCCAGTATGTCAGGATCCTCCTATAATTCACCCCTCCACTTT.

In DNA, the CDR3 is TGCGCCAGCAGCTTGGATGGGACAGGGAATCAGCCCCAGCATTTT. Protein product: CASSLDGTGNQPQHF. The chain carries TRBV5-1 and TRBJ1-5, with 9 bases fitting TRBD1. Germline V lookup: CDR1 SGHRS, CDR2 YFSETQ. The CDR3 loop spans 15 amino acids. Trimming cost V 0 bases and J 4 bases; bases outside gene matches: 2.

The CDR3 protein is CASSPTGARSRNTIYF. CDR3 nucleotide sequence: TGTGCCAGCAGCCCCACCGGGGCCCGGTCGCGAAACACCATATATTTT. This sequence joins TRBV9 and TRBJ1-3, with a possible D match to TRBD1 (5 bases). V dropped 4 bases and J dropped 5 bases, with 19 bases sitting between them. CDR1 is SGDLS and CDR2 is YYNGEE in the germline V gene. This CDR3 is 16 amino acids long.

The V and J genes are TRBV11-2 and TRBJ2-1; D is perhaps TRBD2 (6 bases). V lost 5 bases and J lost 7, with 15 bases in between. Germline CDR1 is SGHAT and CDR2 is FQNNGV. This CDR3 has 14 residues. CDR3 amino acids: CASSISAGRNEQFF. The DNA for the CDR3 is TGTGCCAGCAGCATTTCCGCAGGGAGGAATGAGCAGTTCTTC.

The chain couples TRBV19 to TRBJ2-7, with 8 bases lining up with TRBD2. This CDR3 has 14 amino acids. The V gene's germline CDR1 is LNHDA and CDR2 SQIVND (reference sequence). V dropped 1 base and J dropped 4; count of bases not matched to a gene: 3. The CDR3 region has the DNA TGTGCCAGTAGTATAGCGGGAGGGCCTTACGAGCAGTACTTC. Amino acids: CASSIAGGPYEQYF.

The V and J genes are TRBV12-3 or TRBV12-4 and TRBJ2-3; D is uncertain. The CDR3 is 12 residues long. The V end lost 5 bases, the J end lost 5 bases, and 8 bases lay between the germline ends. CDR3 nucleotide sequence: TGTGCCAGCAGTCCACGTGGAGATACGCAGTATTTT. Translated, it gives CASSPRGDTQYF.

In nucleotides, the CDR3 is TGTGCCAGCAGCACGACAGCGACCTACGAGCAGTACTTC. Amino acid sequence: CASSTTATYEQYF. The chain uses TRBV7-2 and TRBJ2-7; D might be TRBD1 (5 bases). The CDR3 totals 13 residues. In germline, CDR1 is SGHTA, CDR2 FQGNSA. The V gene lost 5 bases and the J gene lost 2 bases, with 10 bases spanning the gap. Full variable domain (missing parts from reference TRBV7-2 and TRBJ2-7): GAGVSQSPSNKVTEKGKDVELRCDPISGHTALYWYRQSLGQGLEFLIYFQGNSAPDKSGLPSDRFSAERTGGSVSTLTIQRTQQEDSAVYLCASSTTATYEQYFGPGTRLTVT.

CDR3 nucleotide sequence: TGCGCCAGCAGCTCGGGGGGATACACCGGGGAGCTGTTTTTT. This encodes CASSSGGYTGELFF. The gene calls are TRBV5-1 and TRBJ2-2; 7 bases agree with TRBD2. After removal of 3 bases from V and 3 bases from J, the junction contained 2 bases not matched to a gene. The germline gives CDR1 SGHRS, CDR2 YFSETQ. This CDR3 region has 14 residues.

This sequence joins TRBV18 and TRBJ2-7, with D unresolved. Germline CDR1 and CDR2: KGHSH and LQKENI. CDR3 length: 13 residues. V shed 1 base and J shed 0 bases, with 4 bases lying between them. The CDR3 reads CASSPQASYEQYF. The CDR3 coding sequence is TGTGCCAGCTCACCACAGGCCTCCTACGAGCAGTACTTC.

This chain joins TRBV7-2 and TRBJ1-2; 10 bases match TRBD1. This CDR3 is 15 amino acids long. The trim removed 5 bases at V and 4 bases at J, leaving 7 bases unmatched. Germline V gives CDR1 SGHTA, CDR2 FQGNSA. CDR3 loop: CASSEGQGIFYGYTF. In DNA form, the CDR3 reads TGTGCCAGCAGCGAGGGACAGGGGATATTCTATGGCTACACCTTC.

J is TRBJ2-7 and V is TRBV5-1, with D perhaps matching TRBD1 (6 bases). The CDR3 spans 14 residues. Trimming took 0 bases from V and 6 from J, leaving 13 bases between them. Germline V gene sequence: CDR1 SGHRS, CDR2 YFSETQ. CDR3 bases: TGCGCCAGCAGCTTGGGGACAGCAACACCCGAGCAGTACTTC. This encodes CASSLGTATPEQYF. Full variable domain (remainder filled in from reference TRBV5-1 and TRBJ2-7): KAGVTQTPRYLIKTRGQQVTLSCSPISGHRSVSWYQQTPGQGLQFLFEYFSETQRNKGNFPGRFSGRQFSNSRSEMNVSTLELGDSALYLCASSLGTATPEQYFGPGTRLTVT.

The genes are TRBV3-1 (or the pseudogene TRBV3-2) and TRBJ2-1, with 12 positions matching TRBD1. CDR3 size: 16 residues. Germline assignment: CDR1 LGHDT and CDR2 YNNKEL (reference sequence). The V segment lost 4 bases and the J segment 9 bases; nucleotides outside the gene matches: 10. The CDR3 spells CASSPGGTGGKFEQFF. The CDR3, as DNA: TGTGCCAGCAGCCCCGGTGGGACAGGGGGCAAATTTGAGCAGTTCTTC.

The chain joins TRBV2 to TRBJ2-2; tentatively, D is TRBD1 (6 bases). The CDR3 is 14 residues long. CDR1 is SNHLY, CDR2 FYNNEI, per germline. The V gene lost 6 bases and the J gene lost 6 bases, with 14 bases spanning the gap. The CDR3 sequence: CASREQGTAGELFF. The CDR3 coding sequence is TGTGCCAGCAGGGAACAGGGAACGGCCGGGGAGCTGTTTTTT.

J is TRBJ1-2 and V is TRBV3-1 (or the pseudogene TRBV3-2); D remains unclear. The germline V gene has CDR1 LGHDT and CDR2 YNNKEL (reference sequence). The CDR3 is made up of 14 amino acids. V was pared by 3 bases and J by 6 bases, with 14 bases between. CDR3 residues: CASSQIRGRDGYTF. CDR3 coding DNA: TGTGCCAGCAGCCAGATACGGGGTAGGGATGGCTACACCTTC.

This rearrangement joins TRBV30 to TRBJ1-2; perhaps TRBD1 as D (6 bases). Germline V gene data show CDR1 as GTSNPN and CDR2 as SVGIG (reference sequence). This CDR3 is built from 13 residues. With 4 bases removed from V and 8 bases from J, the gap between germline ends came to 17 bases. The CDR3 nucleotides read TGTGCCTGGAATTTGGGGGCGGTACACGGCTACACCTTC. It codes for CAWNLGAVHGYTF.

As DNA, the CDR3 is TGTGCCAGCAGCTTGTACGGGAGTAACCCGGGGGGGACCCAGTACTTC. Translating gives CASSLYGSNPGGTQYF. This sequence joins TRBV5-6 and TRBJ2-5, with TRBD2 matching over 7 bases. This CDR3 is built from 16 residues. Germline-derived CDR1 and CDR2 are SGHDT and YYEEEE. Trimming cost V 1 base and J 7 bases; bases outside gene matches: 13.

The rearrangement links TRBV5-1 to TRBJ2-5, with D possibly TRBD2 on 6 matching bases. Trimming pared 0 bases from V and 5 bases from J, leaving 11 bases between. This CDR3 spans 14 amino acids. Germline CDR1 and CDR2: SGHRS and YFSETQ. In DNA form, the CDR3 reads TGCGCCAGCAGCTTGGTTTGGGGGAGGGAGACCCAGTACTTC. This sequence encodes CASSLVWGRETQYF.

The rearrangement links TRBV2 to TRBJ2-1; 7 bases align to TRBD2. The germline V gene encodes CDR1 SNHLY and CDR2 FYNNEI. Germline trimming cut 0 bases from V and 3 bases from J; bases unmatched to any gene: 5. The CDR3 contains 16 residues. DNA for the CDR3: TGTGCCAGCAGTGAAGCGCGGACTAGAGTCTACAATGAGCAGTTCTTC. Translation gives CASSEARTRVYNEQFF.